The sequence of this T cell receptor (beta chain) was determined in a study of metastatic and nonmetastatic thyroid tumors. Study overall: It was across blood and tumor or nodule tissue from malignant and benign thyroid patients that repertoires were compared.

The germline V gene has CDR1 DFQATT and CDR2 SNEGSKA (reference sequence). This CDR3 region has 12 residues. As originally analysed: In papillary thyroid cancer, a distant-metastasis classifier was built using CDR3 differences across clinicopathological groups. With MiXCR, TCRdb reprocessed the PCR reads. The V and J calls shown here were made by TCRdb, not taken from the authors' results. The table lists 45,000 to 65,000 clones, approximately 17% of them singletons. Ten or more counts support this clone. A clone one base away is much larger, so this may be a read error. The identical CDR3 is also encoded by other nucleotide sequences in the sample. No treatment of any kind had been given to any patient before thyroid surgery.

V usage is TRBV20-1 and J usage is TRBJ2-7, with TRBD2 matching over 9 bases. This sequence originates from a female donor with papillary thyroid cancer or a benign thyroid nodule (not recorded which). Some clones in this sample may be carry-over from other donors' samples. What was sequenced was blood. The CDR3, as DNA: TGCATCCCCGCGGTAGCGGGAGACGAGCAGTACTTC. As protein: CIPAVAGDEQYF.